A single sample gave rise to the 3 T cell receptor beta chains below, sequenced in a study of post-analysis software for immune sequencing data. Study-wide results and limits: A handful of TRBV segments were significantly more frequent in patients than in controls. TRBV5-6, TRBV5-1 and TRBV20-1 were among these segments.

These TCRs are of unknown antigen specificity. Unique molecular identifiers were present in the TCR beta cDNA libraries. TCRdb used MiXCR to reprocess the PCR reads, holding one entry per CDR3 protein. The sample lists approximately 770,000 distinct CDR3 sequences, around 45% occurring once. Sequenced input: blood. These TCRs come from a girl aged 10-17 years with multiple sclerosis.

The chain couples TRBV9 to TRBJ2-7, with D tentatively TRBD2 (5 bases). The CDR3 is 15 amino acids. Per the germline V gene, CDR1 is SGDLS and CDR2 is YYNGEE. Trimming cost V 2 bases and J 3 bases, with 15 bases left between them. The CDR3 DNA is TGTGCCAGCAGCGTTGCGGACCAGGCGGGCTACGAGCAGTACTTC. This encodes CASSVADQAGYEQYF.

The chain has TRBV19 and TRBJ1-1, with TRBD1 matching 10 bases. CDR3 length: 15 residues. Germline V gene data show CDR1 as LNHDA and CDR2 as SQIVND (reference sequence). J gave up 6 bases and V 4 bases, and 8 bases lay outside the gene matches. The CDR3 spells CASSTETGGKPEAFF. In DNA form, the CDR3 reads TGTGCCAGTAGTACCGAGACAGGGGGCAAGCCTGAAGCTTTCTTT. Using reference TRBV19 and TRBJ1-1 for the parts outside the CDR3, the full variable domain is DGGITQSPKYLFRKEGQNVTLSCEQNLNHDAMYWYRQDPGQGLRLIYYSQIVNDFQKGDIAEGYSVSREKKESFPLTVTSAQKNPTAFYLCASSTETGGKPEAFFGQGTRLTVV.

This clonotype was picked up a small number of times. At one end, the junction sequence differs from germline, possibly due to a read error. The chain links TRBV6-1 to TRBJ2-5; the D gene is possibly TRBD1 (5 bases). This CDR3 has 12 residues. Germline CDR1 is MNHNS and CDR2 is SASEGT. Written as DNA, the CDR3 is TGTGTCAGCAGGGCCCCCAGTGAGACCCAGTACTTC. Protein: CVSRAPSETQYF.